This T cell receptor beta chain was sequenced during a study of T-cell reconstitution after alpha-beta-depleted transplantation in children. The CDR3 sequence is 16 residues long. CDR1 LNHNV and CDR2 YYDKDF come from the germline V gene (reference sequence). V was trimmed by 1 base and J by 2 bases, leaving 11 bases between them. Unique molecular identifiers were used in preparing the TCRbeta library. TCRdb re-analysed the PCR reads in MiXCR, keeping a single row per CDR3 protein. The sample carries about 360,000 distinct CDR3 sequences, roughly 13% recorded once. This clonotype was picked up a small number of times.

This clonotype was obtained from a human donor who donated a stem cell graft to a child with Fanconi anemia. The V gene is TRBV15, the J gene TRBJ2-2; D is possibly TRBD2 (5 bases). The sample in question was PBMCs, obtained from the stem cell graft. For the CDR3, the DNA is TGTGCCACCAGCAGAGCCGAGGGCGGCAACACCGGGGAGCTGTTTTTT. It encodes CATSRAEGGNTGELFF. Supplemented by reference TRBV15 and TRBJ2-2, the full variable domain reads DAMVIQNPRYQVTQFGKPVTLSCSQTLNHNVMYWYQQKSSQAPKLLFHYYDKDFNNEADTPDNFQSRRPNTSFCFLDIRSPGLGDTAMYLCATSRAEGGNTGELFFGEGSRLTVL.